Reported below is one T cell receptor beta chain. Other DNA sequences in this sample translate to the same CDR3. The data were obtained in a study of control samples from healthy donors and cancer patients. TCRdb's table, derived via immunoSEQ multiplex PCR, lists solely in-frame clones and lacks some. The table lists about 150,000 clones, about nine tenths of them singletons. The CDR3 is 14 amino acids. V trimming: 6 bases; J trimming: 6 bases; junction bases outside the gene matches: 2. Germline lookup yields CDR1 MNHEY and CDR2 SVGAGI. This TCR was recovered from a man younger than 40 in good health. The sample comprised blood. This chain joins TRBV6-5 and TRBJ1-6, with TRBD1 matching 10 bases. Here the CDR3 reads CASRRTGGNSPLHF. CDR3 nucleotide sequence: TGTGCCAGCAGGCGGACAGGGGGTAATTCACCCCTCCACTTT.